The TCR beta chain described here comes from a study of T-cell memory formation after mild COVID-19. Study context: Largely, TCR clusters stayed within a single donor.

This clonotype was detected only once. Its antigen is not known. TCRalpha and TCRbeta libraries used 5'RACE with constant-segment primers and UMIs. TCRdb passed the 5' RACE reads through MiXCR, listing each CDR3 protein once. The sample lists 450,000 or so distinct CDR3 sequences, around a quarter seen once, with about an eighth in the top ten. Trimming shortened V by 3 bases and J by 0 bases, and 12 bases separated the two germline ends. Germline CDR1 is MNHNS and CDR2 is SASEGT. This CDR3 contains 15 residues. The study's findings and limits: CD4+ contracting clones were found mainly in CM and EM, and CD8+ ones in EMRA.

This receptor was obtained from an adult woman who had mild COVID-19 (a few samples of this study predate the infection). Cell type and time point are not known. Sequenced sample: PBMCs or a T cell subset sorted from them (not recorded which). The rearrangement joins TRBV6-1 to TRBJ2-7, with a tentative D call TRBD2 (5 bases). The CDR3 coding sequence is TGTGCCAGCAGTGATGAGCGGCAGTTCTCCTACGAGCAGTACTTC. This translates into CASSDERQFSYEQYF.